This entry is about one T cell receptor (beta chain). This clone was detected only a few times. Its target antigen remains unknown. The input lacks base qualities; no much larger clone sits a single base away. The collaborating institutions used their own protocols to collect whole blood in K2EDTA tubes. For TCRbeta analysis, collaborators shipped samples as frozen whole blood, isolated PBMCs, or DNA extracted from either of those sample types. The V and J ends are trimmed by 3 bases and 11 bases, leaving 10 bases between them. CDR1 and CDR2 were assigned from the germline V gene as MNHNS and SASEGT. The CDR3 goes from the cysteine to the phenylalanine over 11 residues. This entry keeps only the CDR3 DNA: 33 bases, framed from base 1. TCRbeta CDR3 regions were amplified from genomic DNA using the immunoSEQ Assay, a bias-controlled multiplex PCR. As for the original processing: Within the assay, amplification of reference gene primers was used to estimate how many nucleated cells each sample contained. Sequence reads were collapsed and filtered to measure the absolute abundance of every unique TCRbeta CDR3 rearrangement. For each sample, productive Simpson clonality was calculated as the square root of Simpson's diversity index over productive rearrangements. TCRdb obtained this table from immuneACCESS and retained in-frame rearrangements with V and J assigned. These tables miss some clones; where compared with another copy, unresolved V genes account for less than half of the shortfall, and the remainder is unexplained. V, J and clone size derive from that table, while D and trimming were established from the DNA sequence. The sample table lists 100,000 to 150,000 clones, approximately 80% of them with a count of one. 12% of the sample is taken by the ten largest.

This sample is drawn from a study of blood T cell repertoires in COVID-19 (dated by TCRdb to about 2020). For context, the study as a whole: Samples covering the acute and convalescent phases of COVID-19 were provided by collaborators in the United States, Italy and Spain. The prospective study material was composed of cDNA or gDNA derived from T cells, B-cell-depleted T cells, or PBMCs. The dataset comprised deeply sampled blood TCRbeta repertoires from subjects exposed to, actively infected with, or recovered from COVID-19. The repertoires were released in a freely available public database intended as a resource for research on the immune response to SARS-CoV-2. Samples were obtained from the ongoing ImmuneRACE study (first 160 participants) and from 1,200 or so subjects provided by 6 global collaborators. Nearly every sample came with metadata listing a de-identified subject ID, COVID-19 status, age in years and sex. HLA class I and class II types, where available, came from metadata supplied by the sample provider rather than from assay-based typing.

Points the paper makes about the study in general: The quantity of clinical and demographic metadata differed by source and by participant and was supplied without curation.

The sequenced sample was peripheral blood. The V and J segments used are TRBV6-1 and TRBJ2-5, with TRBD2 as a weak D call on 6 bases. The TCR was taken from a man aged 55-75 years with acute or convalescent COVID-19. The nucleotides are TGTGCCAGCAGTGACGGACTAAGGCAGTACTTC. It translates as CASSDGLRQYF.